This T cell receptor beta chain comes out of a study of blood T cells in healthy people across ages (dated by TCRdb to the mid-2010s). As for the study more broadly: In model experiments, template switching captured about one uniquely barcoded TCR beta cDNA molecule for every two T cells. Using deep sequencing normalized with unique cDNA molecular identifiers, the study measured how TCR beta repertoire diversity changes with age. Donors of different ages were randomly distributed across sequencing lanes to avoid experimental bias. For two donors (one aged 18 to 29 and one aged 80 or older), the study analyzed two additional independent replicas of 1 million unique cDNA reads from the same blood draw. The donors were split into four age groups: young (average about 15 years), middle-aged (around 40), aged (over 55) and long-lived (about 82).

Beyond this particular receptor, the publication reports: Because profiling used bulk unsorted PBMCs, naive and antigen-experienced compartments could not be compared conclusively. Because the CMV infection status of the donors was unknown, age-related changes in expanded clonotypes may potentially have been confounded. As age increased, observed TCR beta diversity per million T cells dropped in a roughly linear way, and a significant reduction was already evident by age approximately 40. Compared with the aged group, the long-lived group had more naive CD4+ T cells, fewer expanded clones and increased TCR diversity, suggesting age selection. Estimates of total diversity from one million sequenced T cells were regarded as lower bounds and underestimates. Observed TCR beta diversity correlated strongly with the percentage of naive T cells measured by flow cytometry.

Library preparation used 5' RACE. The second PCR ran for about 7 to 11 cycles and used a J-beta primer mix along with a sample-barcoded 5' primer. Each TCR beta cDNA molecule received a unique molecular identifier from a template-switch 5' adaptor carrying 12 random nucleotides. At least 2.5 million CDR3-containing paired-end reads were obtained from each sample. All of the RNA was converted into first-strand cDNA using the Mint cDNA synthesis kit, with a TRBC-specific oligonucleotide serving as the primer. After uracil-DNA glycosylase treatment, a first 18-cycle PCR used universal primers M1SS and BC2_uni_R on all cDNA. In the original analysis: Each sample was normalized by randomly selecting 1 million high-quality reads, each carrying a distinct molecular identifier. Instead of being binned into consensus sequences, reads with shared molecular identifiers were discarded. MiTCR, run with a Q25 quality threshold and the strictest error-elimination algorithm, handled CDR3 identification, clonotype clustering and error correction. A nonparametric unseen species model with Euler transformation was used to estimate a lower bound on total TCR beta diversity. TCRdb passed the public sequencing reads through fastp at Q25 and MiXCR, retaining productive beta sequences. Each entry is one CDR3 protein sequence, shown with its most common DNA and genes. It is TCRdb's table, rather than the study itself, that gives the V and J calls and clone size. In this sample the table shows fewer than 2,000,000 distinct CDR3 sequences, roughly 43% of which occur a single time. The ten largest make up more than 20% of the sample.

From the cysteine through the phenylalanine, the CDR3 covers 14 amino acids. The DNA shown is the 42-base CDR3, in frame from base 1. Trimming at the junction amounts to 3 bases on V and 0 bases on J, and the germline ends lie 9 bases apart. From a lookup of the germline V gene, CDR1 and CDR2 are MGHRA and YSYEKL. This clonotype was recorded at least ten times. Its antigen specificity is not known. No quality values exist for individual bases; no much larger clone is one base distant. The approximately 41 donors, aged about 6 to 95 years, were systemically healthy Caucasian individuals from Russia. Each donor gave ten milliliters of peripheral blood, collected into EDTA-treated Vacutainer tubes. Ficoll-Paque density-gradient centrifugation was used to isolate PBMCs, with at least 7 million per sample. Total RNA was extracted from PBMCs with Trizol reagent, with at least 5.5 micrograms obtained per sample. For every donor, flow cytometry on a PBMC aliquot measured the percentage of naive CD45RAhigh/CD27high T cells.

This TCR derives from a human donor in good health. This chain joins TRBV4-1 to TRBJ2-7; no D gene is confidently identified. The sequencing sample was made of blood. The CDR3: CASSQIISSYEQYF. The bases are TGCGCCAGCAGCCAGATCATTTCCTCCTACGAGCAGTACTTC.